The present TCR beta chain was sequenced within a study of cytomegalovirus exposure and HLA in healthy donors. The wider study: Genotyping showed 75% to 90% of about 370 donors falling in the Caucasian-associated ancestry cluster. Study-level results: Per a prior analysis, the majority of TCR beta V segments were productive roughly 87% or roughly 30% of the time. Reports indicated that the classifier achieved high specificity and sensitivity in diagnosing cytomegalovirus status.

In the case of this clone: Its antigen is unknown.

The PCR had 60 Vbeta and 13 Jbeta primers. Profiled with immunoSEQ multiplex PCR; TCRdb holds only in-frame clones, not every one. The sample contains under 200,000 clones, around four fifths of which appear only once. The CDR3 is made up of 15 amino acids. V lost 8 bases and J lost 5; bases outside the gene matches: 10. The germline gives CDR1 SNHLY, CDR2 FYNNEI. The rearrangement joins TRBV2 to TRBJ2-1, with 9 bases aligning to TRBD2. The sequence came from a female donor in good health and CMV-seronegative. The material sequenced was PBMCs. This CDR3 reads CASRRALAGNNEQFF. The CDR3 DNA follows: TGTGCCAGCCGACGAGCCCTAGCGGGGAACAATGAGCAGTTCTTC.